Following are 28 T cell receptor beta chains from one sample sequenced in a study of shared clonotypes between healthy human individuals. Using immunoSEQ multiplex PCR, the repertoire was profiled, and TCRdb retains in-frame clones only, with some absent. The data hold around 500,000 clones, with approximately 82% observed a single time. The sample comprised PBMCs. The source of these receptors is a woman aged 40 to 50 in good health. Some clones in this sample may be carry-over from other donors' samples.

This clone was detected a few times. The gene calls are TRBV25-1 and TRBJ2-6, with a weak D call TRBD1 (6 bases). CDR3 length equals 17 residues. In germline, CDR1 is MGHDK, CDR2 SYGVNS. V was cut by 7 bases and J by 1 base, with 17 bases left in between. The CDR3 DNA sequence: TGTGCCAGCACTGGACAGCTCTCCAATTCTGGGGCCAACGTCCTGACTTTC. It yields the protein CASTGQLSNSGANVLTF.

The CDR3 here is CASSYSELGIGDEQYF. The CDR3 nucleotides read TGTGCCAGCAGTTATTCGGAGCTAGGGATAGGGGACGAGCAGTACTTC. The chain combines TRBV28 with TRBJ2-7, with D maybe TRBD1 (5 bases). This CDR3 contains 16 residues. V dropped 4 bases and J dropped 5 bases, with 21 bases sitting between them. CDR1 and CDR2 from the germline V gene are MDHEN and SYDVKM.

The chain carries TRBV5-1 and TRBJ2-3, with D maybe TRBD2 (5 bases). Per the germline V gene, CDR1 is SGHRS and CDR2 is YFSETQ. The CDR3 has 14 amino acids. Trimming took 6 bases from V and 3 from J, leaving 14 bases between them. The CDR3 here is CASTSGLRTDTQYF. CDR3 bases: TGCGCCAGCACTTCGGGGTTGCGAACAGATACGCAGTATTTT.

This clone has more than one count but fewer than ten. A much more abundant neighbour one base away suggests this may be a read error. The V call is TRBV18, the J call TRBJ2-5; D is unresolved. The V and J ends lost 8 bases and 0 bases respectively, with 10 bases between them. The CDR3 length is 13 residues. Germline V gene lookup returns CDR1 KGHSH and CDR2 LQKENI. CDR3: CASPSGYQETQYF. The CDR3 nucleotides are TGTGCCAGCCCATCCGGGTACCAAGAGACCCAGTACTTC.

The chain couples TRBV5-4 to TRBJ2-3; 7 bases match TRBD2. V lost 5 bases and J lost 0; bases outside the gene matches: 3. This CDR3 contains 14 residues. Per the germline V gene, CDR1 is SGHNT and CDR2 is YYREEE (reference sequence). CDR3 bases: TGTGCCAGCAGTCCGGGAGGAAGCACAGATACGCAGTATTTT. Its translation: CASSPGGSTDTQYF.

This clone was observed a few times. The chain couples TRBV9 to TRBJ2-2; no clear D. Trimming shortened V by 9 bases and J by 7 bases, and 10 bases separated the two germline ends. Germline V gene lookup returns CDR1 SGDLS and CDR2 YYNGEE. The CDR3 is made up of 11 amino acids. In DNA form, the CDR3 reads TGTGCCACCAGACGGAGCGGGGAGCTGTTTTTT. The encoded protein is CATRRSGELFF.

This clone was recorded a few times. This chain connects TRBV15 to TRBJ2-1; D perhaps matches TRBD2 (5 bases). This CDR3 comprises 15 residues. The V gene's germline CDR1 is LNHNV and CDR2 YYDKDF (reference sequence). V lost 2 bases and J 4 bases, leaving 12 bases between the germline ends. The CDR3 DNA reads as TGTGCCACCAGCAGACAAACCCGGGGATACAATGAGCAGTTCTTC. Protein sequence: CATSRQTRGYNEQFF.

The chain is built from TRBV30 and TRBJ2-1; D gene ambiguous. There are 11 residues in the CDR3. Between the trimmed V and J ends, which lost 0 bases and 4 bases, there was a span of 1 base. Germline loops: CDR1 GTSNPN, CDR2 SVGIG (reference sequence). The chain's CDR3 is CAWSVYNEQFF. Here the CDR3 DNA reads TGTGCCTGGAGTGTATACAATGAGCAGTTCTTC.

The V gene is TRBV25-1, the J gene TRBJ2-2; maybe TRBD2 (5 bases). Germline V lookup: CDR1 MGHDK, CDR2 SYGVNS. V was cut by 5 bases and J by 4 bases, with 17 bases left in between. CDR3 length: 16 residues. DNA of the CDR3: TGTGCCAGCAGTCCCCCATGGGCGGGCGGCACCGGGGAGCTGTTTTTT. Its protein is CASSPPWAGGTGELFF.

This clone was seen once. The genes are TRBV6-5 and TRBJ1-2; 12 nucleotides agree with TRBD1. Germline-derived CDR1 and CDR2 are MNHEY and SVGAGI. CDR3 length: 15 residues. Trimming at V came to 6 bases and at J to 8 bases, leaving 10 bases not matched to a gene. The CDR3 DNA reads TGTGCCAGCAGACCCAGGGGACAGGGGGCTAAGGGCTACACCTTC. This codes for CASRPRGQGAKGYTF.

The chain has TRBV30 and TRBJ1-2; maybe TRBD1 (5 bases). The CDR3 extends over 13 amino acids. The germline V gene encodes CDR1 GTSNPN and CDR2 SVGIG (reference sequence). The ends were cut back, 4 bases at V and 2 bases at J, with 11 bases in the middle. This CDR3 is CAWTGIQNYGYTF. The CDR3 DNA reads TGTGCCTGGACAGGGATACAAAACTATGGCTACACCTTC.

The J gene is TRBJ2-3, the V gene TRBV4-3; D gene ambiguous. Germline values: CDR1 LGHNA, CDR2 YSLEER. The V gene lost 5 bases and the J gene lost 4 bases, with 10 bases spanning the gap. This CDR3 contains 13 residues. DNA for the CDR3: TGCGCCAGCAGCACTCGTGGGGCAGATACGCAGTATTTT. Its translation: CASSTRGADTQYF.

V gene TRBV6-1 combines with J gene TRBJ1-5, with TRBD1 as a possible D gene (5 bases). This CDR3 is built from 13 residues. CDR1 is MNHNS, CDR2 SASEGT, per germline. V was trimmed by 7 bases and J by 2 bases, leaving 9 bases between them. The CDR3 sequence is CASTGSGNQPQHF. The CDR3 DNA sequence: TGTGCCAGCACAGGGTCTGGCAATCAGCCCCAGCATTTT.

This rearrangement joins TRBV27 to TRBJ2-7, with TRBD1 matching 9 bases. This CDR3 region has 13 residues. Per the germline V gene, CDR1 is MNHEY and CDR2 is SMNVEV (reference sequence). V shed 7 bases, J shed 4 bases, and the junction held 5 bases outside the gene matches. CDR3 residues: CASTGQGFYEQYF. The CDR3 DNA follows: TGTGCCAGCACTGGACAGGGGTTTTACGAGCAGTACTTC.

Worth noting for this clone: A far larger clone is only one base removed, so a read error is likely. The rearrangement uses TRBV29-1 and TRBJ1-1; 7 bases align to TRBD1. This CDR3 comprises 14 residues. CDR1 and CDR2 (germline): SQVTM, ANQGSEA. Trimming at V came to 6 bases and at J to 8 bases, leaving 15 bases not matched to a gene. The CDR3 spells CSVANRDSLLEAFF. CDR3 nucleotide sequence: TGCAGCGTAGCAAACCGGGACAGCCTTTTAGAAGCTTTCTTT.

For this clone: Sequence at one end of the junction differs from germline and may be a read error. The CDR3: CASSSHTGDRHF. The CDR3 region has the DNA TGTGCCAGCAGTTCCCATACTGGAGATCGGCACTTC. J is TRBJ2-7 and V is TRBV28; D remains ambiguous. The CDR3 consists of 12 residues. Germline lookup yields CDR1 MDHEN and CDR2 SYDVKM. Based on the CDR3 plus reference TRBV28 and TRBJ2-7, the full variable domain is DVKVTQSSRYLVKRTGEKVFLECVQDMDHENMFWYRQDPGLGLRLIYFSYDVKMKEKGDIPEGYSVSREKKERFSLILESASTNQTSMYLCASSSHTGDRHFGPGTRLTVT.

The rearrangement links TRBV23-1 to TRBJ1-5; no firm D call. TRBV23-1 is flagged as an ORF with uncertain function. The CDR3 runs 9 residues. CDR3 sequence: CAPAPPQHF. CDR3 DNA sequence: TGCGCACCAGCACCACCCCAGCATTTT.

The rearrangement uses TRBV6-6 and TRBJ2-4; TRBD2 is a possible D gene (5 bases). The germline gives CDR1 MNHNY, CDR2 SVGAGI (reference sequence). The CDR3 is 12 amino acids. Trimming removed 8 bases at V and 0 bases at J, with 5 bases between. The CDR3 region is CASEGAKNIQYF. CDR3 DNA sequence: TGTGCCAGCGAGGGAGCCAAAAACATTCAGTACTTC.

This clone has a single count. This chain uses TRBV28 with TRBJ1-1, with D possibly being TRBD1 (5 bases). Germline V CDR1 and CDR2: MDHEN, SYDVKM. The CDR3 has 14 amino acids. Trimming removed 8 bases from V and 7 bases from J, with 20 bases in between. The CDR3 coding sequence is TGTGCCAGCCCACCCCCCGGGCTGGGGGGTGAAGCTTTCTTT. Translated: CASPPPGLGGEAFF.

V and J are TRBV10-3 and TRBJ1-4, with unresolved D. Germline V gene lookup returns CDR1 ENHRY and CDR2 SYGVKD. Trimming took 0 bases from V and 6 from J, leaving 11 bases between them. This CDR3 region has 15 residues. The CDR3 region has the DNA TGTGCCATCAGTGAGTCTGGAAATGCCGATGAAAAACTGTTTTTT. Translated: CAISESGNADEKLFF.

This chain connects TRBV7-3 to TRBJ1-1; D might be TRBD1 (5 bases). The CDR3 has 15 residues. The V and J ends lost 4 bases and 5 bases respectively, with 17 bases between them. Germline V gene data show CDR1 as SGHTA and CDR2 as FQGTGA. CDR3 residues: CASSSPGGERTEAFF. The CDR3 DNA follows: TGTGCCAGCAGCTCCCCAGGAGGGGAACGGACTGAAGCTTTCTTT.

The rearrangement uses TRBV7-2 and TRBJ2-1; D is possibly TRBD2 (5 bases). The CDR3 has 17 amino acids. V dropped 5 bases and J dropped 3 bases, with 20 bases sitting between them. The germline CDR1 and CDR2 sequences are SGHTA and FQGNSA. The CDR3 loop reads CASSDTRLSQYYNEQFF. CDR3 nucleotides: TGTGCCAGCAGCGATACACGACTATCCCAATACTACAATGAGCAGTTCTTC.

This chain connects TRBV19 to TRBJ1-1; 10 nucleotides align to TRBD1. The CDR3 length is 16 residues. In germline, CDR1 is LNHDA, CDR2 SQIVND (reference sequence). V lost 4 bases and J lost 3; bases outside the gene matches: 8. DNA for the CDR3: TGTGCCAGTAGTACCGGAGGACAGGGGGGCGACACTGAAGCTTTCTTT. This codes for CASSTGGQGGDTEAFF.

The chain carries TRBV2 and TRBJ2-1; TRBD2 matches 11 bases. V trimming: 3 bases; J trimming: 3 bases; junction bases outside the gene matches: 1. The CDR3 is 15 amino acids. Germline V gene sequence: CDR1 SNHLY, CDR2 FYNNEI. This CDR3 reads CASSEGLADYNEQFF. In DNA, the CDR3 is TGTGCCAGCAGTGAGGGACTAGCGGACTACAATGAGCAGTTCTTC.

The DNA of the CDR3 is TGTGCCAGCAGCACCTCCCAGGGGAGGGGGCTGGGTGGCTACACCTTC. It specifies CASSTSQGRGLGGYTF. V is TRBV7-2 and J is TRBJ1-2, with 7 bases aligning to TRBD1. Germline assignment: CDR1 SGHTA and CDR2 FQGNSA. There are 16 residues in the CDR3. V shed 5 bases, J shed 7 bases, and the junction held 16 bases outside the gene matches.

The chain employs TRBV2 and TRBJ2-4, with a tentative D call TRBD1 (6 bases). This CDR3 has 15 residues. Trimming left V 5 bases short and J 0 bases short, with 11 bases between. Per germline, CDR1 SNHLY and CDR2 FYNNEI. The CDR3 is CASSPGHRAKNIQYF. CDR3 in DNA: TGTGCCAGCAGTCCGGGACACCGAGCCAAAAACATTCAGTACTTC.

Judged by abundance, this clone is medium-sized. The sample has other DNA sequences that encode this CDR3 too. V is TRBV5-1 and J is TRBJ2-7; TRBD2 matches 10 bases. Per the germline V gene, CDR1 is SGHRS and CDR2 is YFSETQ. CDR3 length: 14 amino acids. The V and J ends lost 2 bases and 4 bases, in that order; junction bases with no gene match: 3. In DNA, the CDR3 is TGCGCCAGCAGCTTTCGAGCGGGAGGGTACGAGCAGTACTTC. Amino acids: CASSFRAGGYEQYF.

Only one count was recorded for this clone. The chain is built from TRBV5-4 and TRBJ2-3; 7 positions agree with TRBD2. There are 16 residues in the CDR3. J lost 2 bases, V lost 0 bases, and 6 bases had no gene match. CDR1 SGHNT and CDR2 YYREEE come from the germline V gene (reference sequence). The CDR3 sequence: CASSLAGGRYTDTQYF. CDR3 nucleotide sequence: TGTGCCAGCAGCTTGGCCGGCGGGAGATACACAGATACGCAGTATTTT.